This section outlines one T cell receptor beta chain sequence together with its context. This CDR3 has 12 amino acids. Germline trimming cut 7 bases from V and 7 bases from J; bases unmatched to any gene: 6. Germline V gives CDR1 SQVTM, CDR2 ANQGSEA. TCRdb keeps only in-frame clones here, not all; method: immunoSEQ multiplex PCR. The sample lists 410,000 or so clones, 86% occurring once. This sample stems from a study of blood T cell repertoires in COVID-19. Study overall: Material from acute and convalescent COVID-19 was sourced from the United States, Italy and Spain. In each case, the material was cDNA or gDNA derived from T cells, B-cell-depleted T cells, or PBMCs.

The rearrangement links TRBV29-1 to TRBJ2-7, with 11 bases matching TRBD2. The source material was peripheral blood. This sequence originates from a woman in her twenties or thirties with active or convalescent COVID-19. The CDR3 region is CSALAGGLEQYF. The CDR3 DNA follows: TGCAGCGCCTTAGCGGGAGGGCTTGAGCAGTACTTC.